Listed below are T cell receptor beta chains from one sample, sequenced in a study of blood T cells in healthy people across ages. MiXCR was run by TCRdb on the 5' RACE reads, yielding one entry per CDR3 protein. Of nearly 800,000 distinct CDR3 sequences listed, roughly 25% are singletons. Separately, the same data were catalogued under a study of T cells of mothers and their children.

The sequenced sample consisted of blood. Every receptor here comes from a boy aged 10-17 years in good health. CDR3s include the opening cysteine and the closing phenylalanine or tryptophan.

CDR3aa	v_gene
CASSAWRNQPQHF	TRBV27
CASSGGPGATGELFF	TRBV7-2
CASSLDWWTSSSYNEQFF	TRBV7-9
CASSPGQGAGYTF	TRBV6-5
CASSQDSGSGNTIYF	TRBV4-3
CASSPGTSGITDTQYF	TRBV7-6
CASSFRRRNEETQYF	TRBV5-5
CSVEQGSYGYTF	TRBV29-1
CATTPGLYNSPLHF	TRBV12-3/TRBV12-4
CASSPGQGDTEAFF	TRBV7-9
CASSPGRMTSYEQYF	TRBV27
CSARDSGLAGGGHYEQYF	TRBV20-1
CASTLDYQPQHF	TRBV12-3/TRBV12-4
CATSRAPGLAGISSYNEQFF	TRBV15
CASSPTGVGKLFF	TRBV7-9
CSARPPVGQSNIQYF	TRBV20-1
CASSPYRGVSSYEQYF	TRBV12-3/TRBV12-4
CASSGGSDRGTDTQYF	TRBV25-1
CASTKSGSNYGYTF	TRBV6-2/TRBV6-3
CASRPGVFGPQHF	TRBV6-5
CASSVGRGGTSTDTQYF	TRBV9
CASSLGGHRGTEAFF	TRBV7-9
CASSLEADRRNEQFF	TRBV7-2
CASSLAGHSTEAFF	TRBV11-1
CASSLRPGGPQHF	TRBV7-2
CASRTRSDSINYGYTF	TRBV2
CASSQGRDRVLRYGYTF	TRBV4-3
CASSLIPASGTYNEQFF	TRBV7-3
CASSSQTGNTIYF	TRBV12-3/TRBV12-4
CASSHSSLLFF	TRBV3-1
CASSQATAPWIEQYF	TRBV4-3
CASSSVWGAEAFF	TRBV7-2
CASSKTGTSHTDTQYF	TRBV21-1
CASSLVLALDSGNTIYF	TRBV7-2
CASSLYSRTGNYGYTF	TRBV7-2
CASSFLTSQPGQYSYEQYF	TRBV5-1
CSARGLAGGQVLGGYEQYF	TRBV20-1
CASSRQGTNQPQHF	TRBV6-5
CASKGGGVSGYEQYF	TRBV28
CASSESGKAFF	TRBV25-1
CASRSAELAKNIQYF	TRBV2
CASSYGGRAPYEQYF	TRBV6-5
CASSYSSGITGELFF	TRBV6-5
CASSLTGAPGPTGYTF	TRBV6-5
CASSARQGVQETQYF	TRBV2
CAINEDGSTYEQYF	TRBV10-3